The clone carrying this TCR beta chain was counted many times. One entry per CDR3 protein, called by TCRdb with MiXCR from the 5' RACE reads. The profile shows some 49,000 distinct CDR3 sequences, roughly a quarter of them singletons. The entry originates in a study of T-cell memory formation after mild COVID-19. This CDR3 is 13 amino acids long. The ends lost 5 bases at V and 11 bases at J; junction bases unmatched: 4. This TCR derives from a man aged 18 to 35 who had mild COVID-19 (a few samples of this study predate the infection). Cell type and time point are not known. V and J are TRBV12-3 or TRBV12-4 and TRBJ2-5; 14 nucleotides line up with TRBD2. Sequencing was done on a sample of PBMCs or a T cell subset sorted from them (not recorded which). The CDR3 loop is CASSPGLAGVQYF. CDR3 coding DNA: TGTGCCAGCAGTCCGGGACTAGCGGGGGTACAGTACTTC.